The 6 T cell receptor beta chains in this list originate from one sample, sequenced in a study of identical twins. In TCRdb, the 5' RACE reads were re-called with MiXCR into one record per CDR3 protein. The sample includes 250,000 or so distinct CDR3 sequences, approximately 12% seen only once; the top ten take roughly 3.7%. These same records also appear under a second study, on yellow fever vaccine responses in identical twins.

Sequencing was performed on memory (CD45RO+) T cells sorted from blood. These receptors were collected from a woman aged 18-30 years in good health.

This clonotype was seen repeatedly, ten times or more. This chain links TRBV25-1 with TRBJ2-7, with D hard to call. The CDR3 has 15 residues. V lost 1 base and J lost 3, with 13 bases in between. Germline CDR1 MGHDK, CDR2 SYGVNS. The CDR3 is CASSESRSRSYEQYF. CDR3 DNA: TGTGCCAGCAGTGAATCGAGGAGTCGGAGCTACGAGCAGTACTTC.

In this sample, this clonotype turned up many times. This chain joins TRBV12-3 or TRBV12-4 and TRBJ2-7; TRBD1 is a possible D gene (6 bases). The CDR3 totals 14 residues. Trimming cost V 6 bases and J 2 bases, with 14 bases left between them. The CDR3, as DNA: TGTGCCAGCAGGCCCGGGACAAAACCCTACGAGCAGTACTTC. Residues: CASRPGTKPYEQYF.

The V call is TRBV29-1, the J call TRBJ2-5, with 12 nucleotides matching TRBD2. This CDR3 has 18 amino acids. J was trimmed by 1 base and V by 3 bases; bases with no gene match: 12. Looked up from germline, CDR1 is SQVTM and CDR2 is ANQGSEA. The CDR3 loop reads CSVDFLLAGGPRQETQYF. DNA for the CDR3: TGCAGCGTTGATTTTTTGCTAGCGGGAGGGCCGCGCCAAGAGACCCAGTACTTC.

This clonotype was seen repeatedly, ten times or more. The CDR3 protein is CAWSVWLAQNIQYF. CDR3 bases: TGTGCCTGGAGTGTGTGGCTAGCGCAGAACATTCAGTACTTC. The V gene is TRBV30, the J gene TRBJ2-4; TRBD2 is a possible D gene (6 bases). Germline-derived CDR1 and CDR2 are GTSNPN and SVGIG (reference sequence). This CDR3 comprises 14 residues. Trimming left V 0 bases short and J 7 bases short, with 13 bases between.

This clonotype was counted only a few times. CDR3 DNA: TGTGCCACCAGCGAGGGGGGCGAGGTTCCGCAGTATTTT. Translated, it gives CATSEGGEVPQYF. The gene calls are TRBV19 and TRBJ2-3; D is perhaps TRBD1 or TRBD2 (6 bases each). The CDR3 covers 13 residues. The V end lost 10 bases, the J end lost 10 bases, and 21 bases lay between the germline ends. Germline V CDR1 and CDR2: LNHDA, SQIVND (reference sequence).

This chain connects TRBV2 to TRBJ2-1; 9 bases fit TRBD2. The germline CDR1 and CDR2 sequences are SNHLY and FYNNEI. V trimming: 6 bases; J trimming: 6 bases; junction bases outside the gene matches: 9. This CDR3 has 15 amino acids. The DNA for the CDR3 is TGTGCCAGCAGGGAGCGCGGGGGGGTCTTCAATGAGCAGTTCTTC. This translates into CASRERGGVFNEQFF. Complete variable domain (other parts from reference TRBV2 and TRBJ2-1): EPEVTQTPSHQVTQMGQEVILRCVPISNHLYFYWYRQILGQKVEFLVSFYNNEISEKSEIFDDQFSVERPDGSNFTLKIRSTKLEDSAMYFCASRERGGVFNEQFFGPGTRLTVL.